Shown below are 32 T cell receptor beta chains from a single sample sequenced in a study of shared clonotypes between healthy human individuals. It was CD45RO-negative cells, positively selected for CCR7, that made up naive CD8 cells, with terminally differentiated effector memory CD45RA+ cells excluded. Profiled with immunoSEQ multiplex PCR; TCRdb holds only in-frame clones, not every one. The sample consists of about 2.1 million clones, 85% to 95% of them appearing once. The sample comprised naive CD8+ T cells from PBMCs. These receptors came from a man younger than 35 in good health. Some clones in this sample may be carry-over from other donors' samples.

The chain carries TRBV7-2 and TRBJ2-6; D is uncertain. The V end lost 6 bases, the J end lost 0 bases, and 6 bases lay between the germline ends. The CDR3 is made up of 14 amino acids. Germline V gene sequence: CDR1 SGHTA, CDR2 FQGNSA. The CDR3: CASRAFSGANVLTF. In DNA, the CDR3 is TGTGCCAGCAGGGCATTCTCTGGGGCCAACGTCCTGACTTTC. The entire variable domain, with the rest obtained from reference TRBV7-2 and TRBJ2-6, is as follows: GAGVSQSPSNKVTEKGKDVELRCDPISGHTALYWYRQSLGQGLEFLIYFQGNSAPDKSGLPSDRFSAERTGGSVSTLTIQRTQQEDSAVYLCASRAFSGANVLTFGAGSRLTVL.

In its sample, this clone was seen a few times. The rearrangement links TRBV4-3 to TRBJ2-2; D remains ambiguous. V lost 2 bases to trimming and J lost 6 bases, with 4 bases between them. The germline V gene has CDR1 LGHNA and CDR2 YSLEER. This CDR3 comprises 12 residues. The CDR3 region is CASSQLPGELFF. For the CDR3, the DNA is TGCGCCAGCAGCCAACTCCCCGGGGAGCTGTTTTTT.

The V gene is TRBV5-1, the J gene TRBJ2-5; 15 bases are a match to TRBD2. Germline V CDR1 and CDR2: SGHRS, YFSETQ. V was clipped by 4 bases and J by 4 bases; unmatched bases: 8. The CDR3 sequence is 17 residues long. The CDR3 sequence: CASSLGLAGGGGETQYF. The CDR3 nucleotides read TGCGCCAGCAGCCTGGGACTAGCGGGAGGAGGGGGAGAGACCCAGTACTTC.

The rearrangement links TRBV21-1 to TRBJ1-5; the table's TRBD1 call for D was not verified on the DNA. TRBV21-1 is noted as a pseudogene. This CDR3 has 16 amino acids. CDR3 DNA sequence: TGTGCCAGCAGCAAAGAAGGGCAGGGGAATGATCAGCCCCAGCATTTT. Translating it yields CASSKEGQGNDQPQHF.

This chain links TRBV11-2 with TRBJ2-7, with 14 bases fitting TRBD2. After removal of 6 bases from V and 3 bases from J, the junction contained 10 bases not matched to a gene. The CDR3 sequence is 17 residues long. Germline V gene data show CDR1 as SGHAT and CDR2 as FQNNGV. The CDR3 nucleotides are TGTGCCAGCAGTTATGGGACTAGCGGGAGTTTAATCTACGAGCAGTACTTC. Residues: CASSYGTSGSLIYEQYF.

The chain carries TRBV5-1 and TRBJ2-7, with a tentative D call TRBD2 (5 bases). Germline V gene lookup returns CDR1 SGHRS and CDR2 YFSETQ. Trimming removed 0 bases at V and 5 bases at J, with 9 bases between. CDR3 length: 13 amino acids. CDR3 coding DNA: TGCGCCAGCAGCTTGGATGGGAGCAACGAGCAGTACTTC. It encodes CASSLDGSNEQYF.

The CDR3 DNA follows: TGTGCCAGCAGCCCAAGCAGTGTGAGGTACGAGCAGTACTTC. Translating gives CASSPSSVRYEQYF. This chain connects TRBV7-2 to TRBJ2-7; D unresolved. V was clipped by 5 bases and J by 4 bases, with 15 bases between them. CDR1 and CDR2 from the germline V gene are SGHTA and FQGNSA. This CDR3 has 14 residues.

The CDR3 coding sequence is TGTGCCAGCAGCTTTGGCTCTAGCGGTAGCACAGATACGCAGTATTTT. Translating gives CASSFGSSGSTDTQYF. The J gene is TRBJ2-3, the V gene TRBV7-9; 7 nucleotides line up with TRBD2. Germline-derived CDR1 and CDR2 are SEHNR and FQNEAQ (reference sequence). Trimming at V came to 3 bases and at J to 0 bases, leaving 6 bases not matched to a gene. The CDR3 has 16 amino acids. Together with reference TRBV7-9 and TRBJ2-3, the CDR3 gives the full variable domain: DTGVSQNPRHKITKRGQNVTFRCDPISEHNRLYWYRQTLGQGPEFLTYFQNEAQLEKSRLLSDRFSAERPKGSFSTLEIQRTEQGDSAMYLCASSFGSSGSTDTQYFGPGTRLTVL.

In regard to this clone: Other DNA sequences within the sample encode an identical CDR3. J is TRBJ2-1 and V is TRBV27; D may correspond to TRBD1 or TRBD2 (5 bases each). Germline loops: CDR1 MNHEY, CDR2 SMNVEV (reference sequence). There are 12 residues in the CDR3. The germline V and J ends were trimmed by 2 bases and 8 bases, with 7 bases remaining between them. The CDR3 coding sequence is TGTGCCAGCAGTTTACGGGGCTATGAGCAGTTCTTC. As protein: CASSLRGYEQFF.

CDR3 coding DNA: TGCGCCAGCAGCTTGTGGGACAGGGGGAATGAGCAGTTCTTC. Encoded protein: CASSLWDRGNEQFF. V is TRBV5-1 and J is TRBJ2-1; the match to TRBD1 covers 11 bases. Unmatched junction bases numbered 1, after V lost 1 base and J lost 7 bases. This CDR3 contains 14 residues. CDR1 SGHRS and CDR2 YFSETQ come from the germline V gene.

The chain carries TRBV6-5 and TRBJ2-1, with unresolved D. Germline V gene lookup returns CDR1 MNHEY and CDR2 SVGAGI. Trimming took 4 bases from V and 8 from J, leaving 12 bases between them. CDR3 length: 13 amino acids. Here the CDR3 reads CASSSPPVDEQFF. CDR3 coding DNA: TGTGCCAGCAGTTCCCCGCCGGTGGATGAGCAGTTCTTC.

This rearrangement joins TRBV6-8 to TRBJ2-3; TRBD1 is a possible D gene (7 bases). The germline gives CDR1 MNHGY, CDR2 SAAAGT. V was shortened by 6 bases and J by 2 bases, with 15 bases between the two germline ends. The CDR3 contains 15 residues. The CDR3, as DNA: TGTGCCAGCAGCCGCGGGACAGAGATCACAGATACGCAGTATTTT. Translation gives CASSRGTEITDTQYF.

The CDR3 region is CASSWGDSAFF. CDR3 coding DNA: TGTGCCAGCAGCTGGGGGGATTCCGCTTTCTTT. V usage is TRBV7-9 and J usage is TRBJ1-1, with D possibly being TRBD1 (5 bases). Trimming removed 4 bases at V and 11 bases at J, with 11 bases between. The CDR3 has 11 amino acids. Germline CDR1 is SEHNR and CDR2 is FQNEAQ (reference sequence).

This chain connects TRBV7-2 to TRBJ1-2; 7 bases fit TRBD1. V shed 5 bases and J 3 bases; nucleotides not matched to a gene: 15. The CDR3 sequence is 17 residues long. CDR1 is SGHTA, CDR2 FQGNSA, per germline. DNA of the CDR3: TGTGCCAGCAGCCAAACTCTTAGACAGGGCGGCCACTATGGCTACACCTTC. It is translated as CASSQTLRQGGHYGYTF. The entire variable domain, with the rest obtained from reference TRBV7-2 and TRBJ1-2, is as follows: GAGVSQSPSNKVTEKGKDVELRCDPISGHTALYWYRQSLGQGLEFLIYFQGNSAPDKSGLPSDRFSAERTGGSVSTLTIQRTQQEDSAVYLCASSQTLRQGGHYGYTFGSGTRLTVV.

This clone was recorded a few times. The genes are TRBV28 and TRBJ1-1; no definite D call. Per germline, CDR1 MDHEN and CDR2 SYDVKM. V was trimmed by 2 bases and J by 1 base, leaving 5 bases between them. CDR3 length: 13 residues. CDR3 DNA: TGTGCCAGCAGTTTAATGTCGAACACTGAAGCTTTCTTT. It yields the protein CASSLMSNTEAFF.

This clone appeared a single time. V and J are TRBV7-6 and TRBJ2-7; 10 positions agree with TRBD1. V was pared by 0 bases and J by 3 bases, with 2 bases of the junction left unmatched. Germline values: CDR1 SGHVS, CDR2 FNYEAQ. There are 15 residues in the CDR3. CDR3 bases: TGTGCCAGCAGCTTAGCCGGGACAGGGGTCTACGAGCAGTACTTC. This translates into CASSLAGTGVYEQYF.

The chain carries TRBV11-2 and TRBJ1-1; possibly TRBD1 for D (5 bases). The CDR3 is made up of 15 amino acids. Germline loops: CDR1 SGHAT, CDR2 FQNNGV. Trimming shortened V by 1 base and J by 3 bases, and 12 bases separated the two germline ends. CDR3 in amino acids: CASSLVRGRDTEAFF. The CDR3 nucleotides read TGTGCCAGCAGCTTAGTACGGGGGAGGGACACTGAAGCTTTCTTT.

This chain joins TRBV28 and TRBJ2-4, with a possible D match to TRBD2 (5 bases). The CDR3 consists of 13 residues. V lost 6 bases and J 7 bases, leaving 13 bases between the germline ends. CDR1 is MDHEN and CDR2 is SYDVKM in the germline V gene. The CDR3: CASSPTGLNIQYF. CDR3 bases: TGTGCCAGCAGCCCAACGGGATTGAACATTCAGTACTTC.

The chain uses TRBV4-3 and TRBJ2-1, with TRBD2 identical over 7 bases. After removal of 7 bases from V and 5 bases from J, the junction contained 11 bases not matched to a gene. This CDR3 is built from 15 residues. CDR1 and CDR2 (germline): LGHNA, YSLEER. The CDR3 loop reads CASTPDTSVDNEQFF. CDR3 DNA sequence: TGCGCCAGCACCCCAGATACTAGCGTGGACAATGAGCAGTTCTTC.

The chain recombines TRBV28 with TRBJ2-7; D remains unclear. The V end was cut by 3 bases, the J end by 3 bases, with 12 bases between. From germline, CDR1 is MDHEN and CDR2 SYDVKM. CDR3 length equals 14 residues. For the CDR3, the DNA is TGTGCCAGCAGTTTTGGACCCTCAAACTACGAGCAGTACTTC. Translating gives CASSFGPSNYEQYF.

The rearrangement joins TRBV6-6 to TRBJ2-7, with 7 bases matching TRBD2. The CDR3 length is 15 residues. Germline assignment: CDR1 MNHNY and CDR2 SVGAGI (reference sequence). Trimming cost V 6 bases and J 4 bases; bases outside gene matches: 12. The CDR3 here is CASRQRGSPRYEQYF. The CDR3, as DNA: TGTGCCAGCAGACAGCGGGGCTCCCCTCGATACGAGCAGTACTTC.

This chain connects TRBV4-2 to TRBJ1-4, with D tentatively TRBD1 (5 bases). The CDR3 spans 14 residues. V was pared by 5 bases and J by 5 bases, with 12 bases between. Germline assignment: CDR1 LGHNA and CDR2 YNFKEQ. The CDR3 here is CASSLREGNEKLFF. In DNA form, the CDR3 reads TGTGCCAGCAGCTTGAGAGAGGGGAATGAAAAACTGTTTTTT.

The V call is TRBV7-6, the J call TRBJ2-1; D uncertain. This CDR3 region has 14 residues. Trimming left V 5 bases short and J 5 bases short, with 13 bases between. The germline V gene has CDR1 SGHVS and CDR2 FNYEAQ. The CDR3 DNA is TGTGCCAGCAGCCCCCTTACCGATAACAATGAGCAGTTCTTC. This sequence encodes CASSPLTDNNEQFF.

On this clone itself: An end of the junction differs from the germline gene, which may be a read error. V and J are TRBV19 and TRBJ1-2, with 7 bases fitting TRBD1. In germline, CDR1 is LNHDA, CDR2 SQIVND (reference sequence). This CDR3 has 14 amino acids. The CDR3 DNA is TGTGCCAGTAGTCCTTTTGGGACAGCGCTTGAATCGGTCTTC. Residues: CASSPFGTALESVF. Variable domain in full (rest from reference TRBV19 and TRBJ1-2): DGGITQSPKYLFRKEGQNVTLSCEQNLNHDAMYWYRQDPGQGLRLIYYSQIVNDFQKGDIAEGYSVSREKKESFPLTVTSAQKNPTAFYLCASSPFGTALESVFGSGTRLTVV.

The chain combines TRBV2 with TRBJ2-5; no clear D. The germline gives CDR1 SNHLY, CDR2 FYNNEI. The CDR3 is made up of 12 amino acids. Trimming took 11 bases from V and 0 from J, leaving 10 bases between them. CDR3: CARKLDQETQYF. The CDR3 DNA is TGTGCCCGCAAACTGGACCAAGAGACCCAGTACTTC.

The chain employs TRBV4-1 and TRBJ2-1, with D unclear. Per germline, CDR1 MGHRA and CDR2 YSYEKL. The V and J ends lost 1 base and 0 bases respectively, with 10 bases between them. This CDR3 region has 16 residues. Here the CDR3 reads CASSQVRLNSYNEQFF. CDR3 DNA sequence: TGCGCCAGCAGCCAAGTTAGGCTGAACTCCTACAATGAGCAGTTCTTC.

CDR3 amino acids: CASSILPPAGDTQYF. CDR3 DNA: TGTGCCAGTAGTATCCTTCCTCCGGCGGGAGATACGCAGTATTTT. The chain is built from TRBV19 and TRBJ2-3, with D possibly matching TRBD2 (5 bases). Trimming pared 3 bases from V and 5 bases from J, leaving 15 bases between. The CDR3 consists of 15 residues. CDR1 and CDR2 (germline): LNHDA, SQIVND (reference sequence).

CDR3 sequence (DNA): TGTGCCAGCAGCCAAGGGCTATCGGGGGCCAACGTCCTGACTTTC. The encoded protein is CASSQGLSGANVLTF. The chain joins TRBV11-2 to TRBJ2-6; D gene ambiguous. This CDR3 spans 15 amino acids. V was clipped by 5 bases and J by 4 bases, with 12 bases between them. Germline loops: CDR1 SGHAT, CDR2 FQNNGV.

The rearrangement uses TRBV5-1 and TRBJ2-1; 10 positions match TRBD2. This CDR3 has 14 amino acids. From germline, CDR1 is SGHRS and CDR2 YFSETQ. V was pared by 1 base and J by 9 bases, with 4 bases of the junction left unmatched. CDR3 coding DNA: TGCGCCAGCAGCTTGACTAGCGGGACGGCTGAGCAGTTCTTC. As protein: CASSLTSGTAEQFF.

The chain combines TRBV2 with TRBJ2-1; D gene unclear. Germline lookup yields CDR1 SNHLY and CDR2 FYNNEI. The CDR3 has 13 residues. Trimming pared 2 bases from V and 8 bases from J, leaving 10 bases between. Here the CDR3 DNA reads TGTGCCAGCAGTGAATCGCTATTCGATGAGCAGTTCTTC. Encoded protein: CASSESLFDEQFF. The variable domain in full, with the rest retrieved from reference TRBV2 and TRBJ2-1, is EPEVTQTPSHQVTQMGQEVILRCVPISNHLYFYWYRQILGQKVEFLVSFYNNEISEKSEIFDDQFSVERPDGSNFTLKIRSTKLEDSAMYFCASSESLFDEQFFGPGTRLTVL.

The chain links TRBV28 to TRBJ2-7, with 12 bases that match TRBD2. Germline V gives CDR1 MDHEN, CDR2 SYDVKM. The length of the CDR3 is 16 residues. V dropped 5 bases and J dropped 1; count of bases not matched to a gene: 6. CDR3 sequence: CASSPLTSGSSYEQYF. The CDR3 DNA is TGTGCCAGCAGTCCACTGACTAGCGGGAGTTCCTACGAGCAGTACTTC.

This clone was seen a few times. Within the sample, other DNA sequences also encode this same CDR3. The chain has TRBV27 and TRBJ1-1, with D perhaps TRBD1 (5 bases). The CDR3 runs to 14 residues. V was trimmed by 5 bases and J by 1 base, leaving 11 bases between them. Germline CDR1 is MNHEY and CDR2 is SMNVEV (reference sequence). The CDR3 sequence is CASSPPGRNTEAFF. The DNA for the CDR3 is TGTGCCAGCAGTCCACCGGGACGGAACACTGAAGCTTTCTTT.